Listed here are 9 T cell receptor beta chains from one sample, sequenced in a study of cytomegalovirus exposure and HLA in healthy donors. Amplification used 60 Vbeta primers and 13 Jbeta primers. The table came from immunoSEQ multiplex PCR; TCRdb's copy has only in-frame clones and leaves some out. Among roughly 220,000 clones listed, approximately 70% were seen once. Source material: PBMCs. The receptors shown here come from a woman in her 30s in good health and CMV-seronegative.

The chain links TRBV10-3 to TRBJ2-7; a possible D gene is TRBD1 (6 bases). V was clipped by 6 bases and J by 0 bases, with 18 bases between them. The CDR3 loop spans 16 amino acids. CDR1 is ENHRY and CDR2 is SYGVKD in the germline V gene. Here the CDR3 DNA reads TGTGCCATCAGCGGAGTACAGGGCTCGAGCTCCTACGAGCAGTACTTC. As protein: CAISGVQGSSSYEQYF.

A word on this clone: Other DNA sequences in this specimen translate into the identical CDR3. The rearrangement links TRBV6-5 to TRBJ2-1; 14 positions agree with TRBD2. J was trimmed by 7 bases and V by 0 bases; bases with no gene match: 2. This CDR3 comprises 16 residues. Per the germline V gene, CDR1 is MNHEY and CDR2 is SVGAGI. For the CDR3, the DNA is TGTGCCAGCAGTTACTCGGGACTAGCGGGGGATAATGAGCAGTTCTTC. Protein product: CASSYSGLAGDNEQFF.

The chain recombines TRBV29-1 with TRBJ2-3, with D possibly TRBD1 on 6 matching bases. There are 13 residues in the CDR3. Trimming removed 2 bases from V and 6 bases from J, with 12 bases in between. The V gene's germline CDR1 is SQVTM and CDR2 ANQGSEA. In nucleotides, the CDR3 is TGCAGCGTTGAACTCACAGGGATCGATACGCAGTATTTT. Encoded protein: CSVELTGIDTQYF.

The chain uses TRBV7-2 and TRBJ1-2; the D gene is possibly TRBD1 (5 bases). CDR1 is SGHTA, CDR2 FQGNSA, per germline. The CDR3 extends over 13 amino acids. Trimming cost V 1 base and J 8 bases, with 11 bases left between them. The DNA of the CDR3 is TGTGCCAGCAGCTTAGAAGGCAGGGAAGGCTACACCTTC. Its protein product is CASSLEGREGYTF.

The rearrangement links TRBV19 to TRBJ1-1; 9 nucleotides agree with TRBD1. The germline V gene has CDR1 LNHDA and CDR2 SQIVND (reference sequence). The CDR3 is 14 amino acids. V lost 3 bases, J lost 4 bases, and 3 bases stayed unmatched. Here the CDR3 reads CASSMATGGTEAFF. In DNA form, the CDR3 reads TGTGCCAGTAGTATGGCGACAGGGGGCACTGAAGCTTTCTTT.

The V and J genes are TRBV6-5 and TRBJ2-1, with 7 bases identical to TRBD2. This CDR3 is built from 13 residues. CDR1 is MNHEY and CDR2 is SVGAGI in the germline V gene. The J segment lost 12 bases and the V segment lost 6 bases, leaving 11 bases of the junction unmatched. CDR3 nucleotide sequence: TGTGCCAGCAGCCAGATTCAGGAGCGGGGGCAGTTCTTC. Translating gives CASSQIQERGQFF.

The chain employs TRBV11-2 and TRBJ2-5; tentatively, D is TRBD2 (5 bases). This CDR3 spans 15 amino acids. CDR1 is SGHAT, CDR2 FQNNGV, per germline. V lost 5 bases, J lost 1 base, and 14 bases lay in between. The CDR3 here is CASSPPTGSQETQYF. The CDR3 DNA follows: TGTGCCAGCAGCCCTCCAACGGGAAGCCAAGAGACCCAGTACTTC.

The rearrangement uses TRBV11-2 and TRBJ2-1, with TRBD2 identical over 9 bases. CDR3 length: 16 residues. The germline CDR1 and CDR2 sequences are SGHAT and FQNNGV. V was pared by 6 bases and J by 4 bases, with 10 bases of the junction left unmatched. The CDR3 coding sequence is TGTGCCAGCAGTTTATATAGCGGGGGCCTTTACAATGAGCAGTTCTTC. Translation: CASSLYSGGLYNEQFF. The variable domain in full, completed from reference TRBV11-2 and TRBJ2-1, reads EAGVAQSPRYKIIEKRQSVAFWCNPISGHATLYWYQQILGQGPKLLIQFQNNGVVDDSQLPKDRFSAERLKGVDSTLKIQPAKLEDSAVYLCASSLYSGGLYNEQFFGPGTRLTVL.

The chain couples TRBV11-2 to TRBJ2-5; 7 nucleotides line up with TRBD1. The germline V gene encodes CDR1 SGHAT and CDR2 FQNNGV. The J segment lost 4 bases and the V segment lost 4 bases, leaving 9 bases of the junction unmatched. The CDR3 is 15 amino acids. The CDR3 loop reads CASSSDRVQVETQYF. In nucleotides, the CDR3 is TGTGCCAGCAGCTCCGACAGGGTTCAGGTAGAGACCCAGTACTTC.